This T cell receptor beta chain was profiled in a study of regulatory T cells in long-lasting Graves disease. In building TCR beta libraries, iRepertoire HTBI primers were used together with Arm-PCR of CDR3 regions. TCRdb passed the multiplex PCR reads through MiXCR, listing each CDR3 protein once. The sample records 400,000 to 500,000 distinct CDR3 sequences, about 21% being singletons. Documented time point: persistent/refractory GD, antithyroid drugs over 5 years with positive TRAb. The TCR library was made from RNA extracted from PBMCs. Per American Thyroid Association guidelines, Graves' disease was diagnosed. An endocrinology department in Xi'an, China, recruited the patients. The CDR3 consists of 14 residues. Germline values: CDR1 DFQATT, CDR2 SNEGSKA (reference sequence). The germline V and J ends were trimmed by 7 bases and 4 bases, with 16 bases remaining between them. This clonotype was detected many times.

The receptor was derived from a female donor with Graves disease. Sequenced here: peripheral blood mononuclear cells (PBMCs), sampled when the disease was refractory, from a patient treated with antithyroid drugs. This chain joins TRBV20-1 and TRBJ2-2, with D possibly being TRBD1 or TRBD2 (5 bases each). The CDR3 sequence is CSVGTELSTGELFF. The CDR3 region has the DNA TGCAGTGTGGGGACCGAATTAAGCACCGGGGAGCTGTTTTTT.